These T cell receptor beta chains were read from a single sample in a study of identifying expanded T cells in peripheral blood. This table comes from immunoSEQ multiplex PCR, and its TCRdb copy is limited to in-frame clones, with some not included. The profile shows 85,000 to 100,000 clones, about 91% of them singletons. Material: blood. The receptor source for this set is a person aged 18 to 70 in good health. Each CDR3 is given with its conserved first and last residue. Each record gives: clone size, V gene, D gene, J gene, CDR3 DNA, CDR3 protein. D genes are given only for firm matches. Clone size is stated in some rows and not others, as once, few, many or a class when expanded.

-	TRBV5-1	TRBD2	TRBJ2-7	TGCGCCACCAAGAGGGACGCGGGAGGAACCTACGAGCAGTACTTC	CATKRDAGGTYEQYF
-	TRBV9	-	TRBJ2-5	TGTGCCAGCAGCGTAGCGGGACGTCCCCAAGAGACCCAGTACTTC	CASSVAGRPQETQYF
-	TRBV14	-	TRBJ1-4	TGTGCCAGCAGCCAAAAGAGAGCAACTAATGAAAAACTGTTTTTT	CASSQKRATNEKLFF
-	TRBV28	-	TRBJ1-5	TGTGCCAGCAGCCGTGACCCTATCCAGCCCCAGCATTTT	CASSRDPIQPQHF
few	TRBV10-3	TRBD1	TRBJ1-4	TGTGCCATCAGTGAGTCGAGGACAGGGGCTGAAAAACTGTTTTTT	CAISESRTGAEKLFF
-	TRBV15	TRBD1	TRBJ2-2	TGTGCCACCAGCAGGGACAGGGGGGCCGGGGAGCTGTTTTTT	CATSRDRGAGELFF
-	TRBV28	-	TRBJ2-7	TGTGCCAGCAGTCTCACGTGGACCAGCGAGCAGTACTTC	CASSLTWTSEQYF
-	TRBV5-1	-	TRBJ2-5	TGCGCCAGCAGCCCCAACCCCCTAGAGACCCAGTACTTC	CASSPNPLETQYF
once	TRBV28	TRBD1	TRBJ1-5	TGTGCCAGCAGTTCTGACAGGGAAGTAAATCAGCCCCAGCATTTT	CASSSDREVNQPQHF
-	TRBV4-2	-	TRBJ1-6	TGTGCCAGCAGCCATGCCAGGGACCTCAATAATTCACCCCTCCACTTT	CASSHARDLNNSPLHF
-	TRBV27	-	TRBJ2-2	TGTGCCAGCAGTTTATCGTTTACCACCGGGGAGCTGTTTTTT	CASSLSFTTGELFF